What follows describes a single TCR beta chain. This receptor's antigen is unknown. No per-base quality is available; no much larger clone lies one base away. The library relied on the immunoSEQ multiplex PCR assay. Adaptive Biotechnologies carried out high-throughput TCR-beta CDR3 sequencing of genomic DNA for most patients. The published analysis was carried out like this. TCR sequencing data for 15 to 20 patients were retrieved from Adaptive's ImmunoSEQ software; three other patients were processed with MiXCR and VDJtools. CDR3 nucleotide sequences shared between donor and recipient were removed because the origin of such sequences could not be assigned. To count as alloreactive, a clone needed at least 2-fold expansion over unstimulated cells and a minimum CFSE-low frequency of 0.002% (template counts) or 0.001% (read counts). A clone was considered mappable if detected in the sequenced pre-transplant spleen, lymph node, or MLR CFSE-low populations of the donor or recipient. The cumulative frequency of alloreactive clones was calculated as a percentage of all sequences, weighted by copy number. TCRdb provides this immuneACCESS table in a form limited to in-frame rearrangements. Some clones are lacking; in checked studies, under half of them reflect an unresolved V gene, and why the rest are absent is not known. For V, J and clone size, that table is used; D and trimming come from the DNA. This sample gives thousands of clones in total; roughly 93% of them show up just once. Approximately 1.2% of the sample is held by the ten biggest clonotypes.

This sample is part of a study of graft-versus-host responses after intestinal transplantation (dated by TCRdb to 2020 to 2022). Some background on the complete study: The transplants that recipients received were multivisceral, liver-intestinal, or isolated intestinal. Rather than being sequenced by the commercial service, samples from a few later patients were sequenced in-house on an Illumina MiSeq and processed with MiXCR. Donor T cell macrochimerism was defined as a peak of at least 4% donor T cells among recipient peripheral blood mononuclear cells. After intestinal transplantation, graft-versus-host and host-versus-graft alloreactive T cell clones in the graft, circulation and bone marrow were tracked using bulk TCR-beta CDR3 sequencing. Alloreactive clones were identified by sequencing pre-transplant mixed lymphocyte reaction products and comparing these products with unstimulated pre-transplant donor and recipient T cells. Of the 20 to 25 intestinal transplant recipients enrolled in the cohort, one of whom was a retransplant, a few patients without pretransplant specimens were excluded. Every recipient was given anti-thymocyte globulin induction, followed by about three years of maintenance tacrolimus and steroids.

Findings and caveats that apply to the study as a whole: Early after transplant, peak levels of circulating GvH clones were found to be associated with declines in HvG clones. The relatively low number and heterogeneity of intestinal transplant patients limited the conclusions. In the allografts of patients with donor T cell macrochimerism, GvH to HvG T cell clonal ratios were high. GvH clones were found in recipient bone marrow, and some of the GvH clones appeared earlier in ileal mucosa or blood, which is consistent with an intestinal mucosal origin.

V loses 4 bases of germline sequence and J loses 4 bases, and the interval between the two ends is 10 bases. The CDR3 spans 14 residues, from the cysteine through the phenylalanine. Of the read, only the CDR3 DNA is kept; its 42 bases are in frame from base 1. Per the germline V gene (reference sequence), SEHNR is the CDR1 and FQNEAQ is the CDR2. Blood samples were collected up to 4 times in the first month after transplant and then at least monthly when available. This TCR came from a human patient who received an intestinal transplant, so some T cells may come from the graft donor. The V and J genes are TRBV7-9 and TRBJ1-4, with the D segment identity uncertain. Sequencing used PBMCs, obtained 11 days after intestinal transplantation. The sequence in DNA is TGTGCCAGCAGCTCCCCCGGCCTTAATGAAAAACTGTTTTTT. It is translated as CASSSPGLNEKLFF. The reference TRBV7-9 and TRBJ1-4 proteins fill in what lies around the CDR3, so the full variable domain reads DTGVSQNPRHKITKRGQNVTFRCDPISEHNRLYWYRQTLGQGPEFLTYFQNEAQLEKSRLLSDRFSAERPKGSFSTLEIQRTEQGDSAMYLCASSSPGLNEKLFFGSGTQLSVL.